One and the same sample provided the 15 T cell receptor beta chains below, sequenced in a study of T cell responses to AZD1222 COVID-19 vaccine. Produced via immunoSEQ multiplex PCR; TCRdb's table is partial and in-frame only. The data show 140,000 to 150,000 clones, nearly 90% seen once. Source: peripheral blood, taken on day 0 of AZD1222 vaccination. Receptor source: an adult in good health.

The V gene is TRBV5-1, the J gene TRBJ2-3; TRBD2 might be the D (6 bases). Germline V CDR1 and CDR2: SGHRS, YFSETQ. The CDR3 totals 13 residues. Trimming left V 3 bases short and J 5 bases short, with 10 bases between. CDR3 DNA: TGCGCCAGCAGCTCCCCGGGACTAGATACGCAGTATTTT. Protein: CASSSPGLDTQYF.

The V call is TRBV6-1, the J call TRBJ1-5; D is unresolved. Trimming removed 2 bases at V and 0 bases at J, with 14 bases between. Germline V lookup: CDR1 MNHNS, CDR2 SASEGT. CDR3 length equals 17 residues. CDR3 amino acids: CASSELQTGYSNQPQHF. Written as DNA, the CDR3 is TGTGCCAGCAGTGAACTCCAAACGGGGTATAGCAATCAGCCCCAGCATTTT.

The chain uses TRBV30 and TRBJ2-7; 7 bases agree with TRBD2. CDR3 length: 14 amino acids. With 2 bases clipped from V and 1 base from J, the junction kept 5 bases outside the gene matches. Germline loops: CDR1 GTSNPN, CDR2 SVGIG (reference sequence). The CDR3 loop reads CAWSPSGISYEQYF. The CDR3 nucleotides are TGTGCCTGGAGTCCGAGCGGGATTTCCTACGAGCAGTACTTC.

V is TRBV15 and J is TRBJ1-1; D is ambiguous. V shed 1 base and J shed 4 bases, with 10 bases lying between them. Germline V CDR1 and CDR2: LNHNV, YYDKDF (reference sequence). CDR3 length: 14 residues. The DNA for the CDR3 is TGTGCCACCAGCAGAGCCTTAGGTCTCACTGAAGCTTTCTTT. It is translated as CATSRALGLTEAFF.

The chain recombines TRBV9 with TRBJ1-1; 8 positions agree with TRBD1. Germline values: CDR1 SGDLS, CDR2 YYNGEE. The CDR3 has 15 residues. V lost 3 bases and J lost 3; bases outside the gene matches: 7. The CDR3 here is CASSDSQGAYTEAFF. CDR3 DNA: TGTGCCAGCAGCGATTCTCAGGGGGCTTACACTGAAGCTTTCTTT.

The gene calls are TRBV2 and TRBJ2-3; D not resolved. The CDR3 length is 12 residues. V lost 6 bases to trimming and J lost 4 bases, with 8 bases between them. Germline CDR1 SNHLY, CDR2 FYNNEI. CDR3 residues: CASSYNSDTQYF. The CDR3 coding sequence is TGTGCCAGCAGCTATAATTCAGATACGCAGTATTTT.

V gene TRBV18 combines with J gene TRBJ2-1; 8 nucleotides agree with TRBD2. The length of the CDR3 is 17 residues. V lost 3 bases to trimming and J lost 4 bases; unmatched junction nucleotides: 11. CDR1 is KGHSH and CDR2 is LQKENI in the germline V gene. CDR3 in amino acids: CASSPGVSGIKYNEQFF. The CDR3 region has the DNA TGTGCCAGCTCACCTGGGGTTAGCGGGATCAAATACAATGAGCAGTTCTTC.

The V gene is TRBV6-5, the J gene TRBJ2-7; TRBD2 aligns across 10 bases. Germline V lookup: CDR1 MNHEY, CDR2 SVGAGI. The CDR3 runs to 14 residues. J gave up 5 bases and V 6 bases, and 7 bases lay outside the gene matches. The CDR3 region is CASRPSGSRNEQYF. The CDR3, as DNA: TGTGCCAGCAGGCCTAGCGGGAGTCGAAACGAGCAGTACTTC.

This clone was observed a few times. The CDR3 DNA sequence: TGTGCCACCAGCCGGGATTTTAATGAAAAACTGTTTTTT. The encoded protein is CATSRDFNEKLFF. This rearrangement joins TRBV15 to TRBJ1-4; D not resolved. The CDR3 runs 13 residues. The germline gives CDR1 LNHNV, CDR2 YYDKDF (reference sequence). Trimming took 5 bases from V and 4 from J, leaving 8 bases between them.

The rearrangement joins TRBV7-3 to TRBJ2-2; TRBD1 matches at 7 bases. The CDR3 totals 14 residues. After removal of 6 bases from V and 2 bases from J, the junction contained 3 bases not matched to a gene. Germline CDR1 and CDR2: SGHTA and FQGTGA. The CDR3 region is CASRSGGNTGELFF. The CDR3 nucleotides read TGTGCCAGCAGATCAGGGGGAAACACCGGGGAGCTGTTTTTT.

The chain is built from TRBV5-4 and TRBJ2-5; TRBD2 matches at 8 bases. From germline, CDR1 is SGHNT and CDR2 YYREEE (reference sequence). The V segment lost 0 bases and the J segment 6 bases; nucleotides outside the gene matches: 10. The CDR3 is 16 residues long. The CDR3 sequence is CASSLGSGKDQKTQYF. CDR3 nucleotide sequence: TGTGCCAGCAGCTTGGGTAGCGGGAAGGATCAAAAGACCCAGTACTTC.

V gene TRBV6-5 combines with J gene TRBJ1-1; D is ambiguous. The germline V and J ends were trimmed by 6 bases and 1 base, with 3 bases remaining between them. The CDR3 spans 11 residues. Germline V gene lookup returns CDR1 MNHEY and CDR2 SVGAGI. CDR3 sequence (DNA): TGTGCCAGCAGACAGAACACTGAAGCTTTCTTT. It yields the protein CASRQNTEAFF.

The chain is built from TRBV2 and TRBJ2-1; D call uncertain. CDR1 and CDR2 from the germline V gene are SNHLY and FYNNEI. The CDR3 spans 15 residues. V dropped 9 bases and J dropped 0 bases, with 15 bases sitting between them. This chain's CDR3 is CASTVGQSSYNEQFF. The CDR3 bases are TGTGCCAGTACGGTGGGCCAAAGCTCCTACAATGAGCAGTTCTTC.

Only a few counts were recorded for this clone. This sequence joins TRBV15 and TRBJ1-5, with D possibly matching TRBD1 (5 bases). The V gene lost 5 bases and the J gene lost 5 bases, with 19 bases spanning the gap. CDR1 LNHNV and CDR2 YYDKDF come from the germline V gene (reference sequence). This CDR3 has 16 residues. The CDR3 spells CATSELQLGGDQPQHF. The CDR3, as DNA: TGTGCCACCAGCGAATTACAGCTTGGGGGGGATCAGCCCCAGCATTTT. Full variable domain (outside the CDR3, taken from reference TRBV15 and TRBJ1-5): DAMVIQNPRYQVTQFGKPVTLSCSQTLNHNVMYWYQQKSSQAPKLLFHYYDKDFNNEADTPDNFQSRRPNTSFCFLDIRSPGLGDTAMYLCATSELQLGGDQPQHFGDGTRLSIL.

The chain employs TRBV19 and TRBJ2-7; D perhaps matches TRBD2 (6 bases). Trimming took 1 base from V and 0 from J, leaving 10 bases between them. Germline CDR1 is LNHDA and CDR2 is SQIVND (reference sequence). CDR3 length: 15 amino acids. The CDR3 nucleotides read TGTGCCAGTAGTATAGCGGCGGGAAGCTCCTACGAGCAGTACTTC. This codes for CASSIAAGSSYEQYF.